The entry that follows covers one T cell receptor beta chain sequence. This sample stems from a study of blood T cell repertoires in COVID-19. Overall study context: Samples of COVID-19 (acute and convalescent) were obtained from the United States, Italy and Spain. T cells, B-cell-depleted T cells, or PBMCs provided the cDNA or gDNA that served as material.

As handled by the study authors: Estimates of nucleated cell counts were drawn from the amplification of reference gene primers. Here immunoSEQ multiplex PCR was the method, and the copy in TCRdb shows in-frame clones only, minus some. The V and J calls and clone size were taken over from that table, and D and trimming were inferred from the DNA. Of about 94,000 clones in the sample, about 86% were seen once. The V and J ends lost 1 base and 0 bases, in that order; junction bases with no gene match: 3. The CDR3 extends over 16 amino acids. Looked up from germline, CDR1 is SGHVS and CDR2 is FNYEAQ. The chain recombines TRBV7-6 with TRBJ2-5; 9 bases map to TRBD1. This TCR derives from a man aged 55 to 70 with acute or convalescent COVID-19. Sequences were obtained from peripheral blood. The CDR3 region has the DNA TGTGCCAGCAGCTTAGAACAGGGGGCTTACCAAGAGACCCAGTACTTC. Translation gives CASSLEQGAYQETQYF.